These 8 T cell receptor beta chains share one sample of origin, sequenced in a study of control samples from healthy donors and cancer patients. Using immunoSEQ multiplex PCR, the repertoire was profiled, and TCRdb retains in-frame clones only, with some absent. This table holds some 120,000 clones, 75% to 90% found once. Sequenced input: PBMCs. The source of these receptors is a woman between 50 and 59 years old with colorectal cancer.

The CDR3 here is CASSQGSRDSYEQYF. CDR3 DNA: TGTGCCAGCAGCCAAGGATCCAGAGACTCCTACGAGCAGTACTTC. V is TRBV4-2 and J is TRBJ2-7; D gene uncertain. This CDR3 contains 15 residues. Trimming removed 1 base from V and 0 bases from J, with 10 bases in between. Germline V gene sequence: CDR1 LGHNA, CDR2 YNFKEQ.

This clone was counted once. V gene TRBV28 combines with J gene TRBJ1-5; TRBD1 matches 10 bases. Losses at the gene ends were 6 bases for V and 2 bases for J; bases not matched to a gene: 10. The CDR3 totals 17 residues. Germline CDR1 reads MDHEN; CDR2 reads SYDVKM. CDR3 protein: CASSLRKGTGGNQPQHF. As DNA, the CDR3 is TGTGCCAGCAGCCTCCGAAAGGGGACAGGGGGCAATCAGCCCCAGCATTTT.

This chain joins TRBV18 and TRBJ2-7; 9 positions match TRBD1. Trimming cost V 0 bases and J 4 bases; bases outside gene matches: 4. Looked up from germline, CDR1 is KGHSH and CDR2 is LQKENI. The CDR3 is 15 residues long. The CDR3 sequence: CASSPPGTGPYEQYF. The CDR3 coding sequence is TGTGCCAGCTCACCACCCGGGACAGGGCCTTACGAGCAGTACTTC.

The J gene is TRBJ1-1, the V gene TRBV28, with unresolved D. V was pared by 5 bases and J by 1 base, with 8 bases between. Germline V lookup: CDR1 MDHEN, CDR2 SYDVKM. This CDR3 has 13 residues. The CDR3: CASSGNSNTEAFF. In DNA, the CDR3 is TGTGCCAGCAGTGGGAATTCGAACACTGAAGCTTTCTTT. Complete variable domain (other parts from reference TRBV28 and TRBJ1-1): DVKVTQSSRYLVKRTGEKVFLECVQDMDHENMFWYRQDPGLGLRLIYFSYDVKMKEKGDIPEGYSVSREKKERFSLILESASTNQTSMYLCASSGNSNTEAFFGQGTRLTVV.

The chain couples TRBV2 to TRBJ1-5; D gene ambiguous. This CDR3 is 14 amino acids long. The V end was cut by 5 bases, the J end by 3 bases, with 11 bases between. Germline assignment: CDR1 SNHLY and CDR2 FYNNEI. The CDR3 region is CASSRSEFNQPQHF. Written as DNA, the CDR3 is TGTGCCAGCAGTCGATCGGAATTCAATCAGCCCCAGCATTTT.

The CDR3 sequence: CASSEGRGTEAFF. The CDR3, as DNA: TGTGCCAGCAGTGAAGGCAGGGGAACTGAAGCTTTCTTT. This sequence joins TRBV2 and TRBJ1-1; D might be TRBD1 (6 bases). The V end was cut by 1 base, the J end by 5 bases, with 8 bases between. CDR1 and CDR2 (germline): SNHLY, FYNNEI. The CDR3 extends over 13 amino acids.

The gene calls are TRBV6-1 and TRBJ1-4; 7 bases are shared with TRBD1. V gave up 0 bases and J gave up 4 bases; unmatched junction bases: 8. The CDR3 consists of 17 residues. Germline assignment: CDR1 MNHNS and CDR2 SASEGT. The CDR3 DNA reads TGTGCCAGCAGTGAAGCGCTTCCCGGGACAGTTAATGAAAAACTGTTTTTT. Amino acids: CASSEALPGTVNEKLFF.

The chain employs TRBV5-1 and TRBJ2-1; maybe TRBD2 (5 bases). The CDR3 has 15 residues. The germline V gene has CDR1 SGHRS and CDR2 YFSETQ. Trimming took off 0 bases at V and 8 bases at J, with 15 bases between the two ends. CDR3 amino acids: CASSLGSGVHDEQFF. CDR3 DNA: TGCGCCAGCAGCTTGGGGAGCGGAGTTCACGATGAGCAGTTCTTC.